Each of the 7 T cell receptor beta chains below was sequenced from the same sample in a study of CD8+ T cells in alopecia areata. As the sequencing template, cDNA was produced by extracting RNA and reverse transcribing it. Only in-frame clones appear in the TCRdb table, and some are missing; sequencing was by immunoSEQ multiplex PCR. The sample includes some 80,000 clones, about 71% of them seen just once. Treatment denoted: oral pan-JAK inhibitor, 5-10 mg twice daily. The material was CD8+ T cells sorted from blood, obtained at week 24, from a patient treated with tofacitinib. These receptors all come from a human donor with alopecia areata.

The chain links TRBV5-8 to TRBJ2-3; weak D call: TRBD2 (6 bases). With 3 bases removed from V and 2 bases from J, the gap between germline ends came to 13 bases. This CDR3 spans 15 amino acids. Germline values: CDR1 SGHTS, CDR2 YDEGEE. CDR3 region: CASSSGEITTDTQYF. Here the CDR3 DNA reads TGTGCCAGCAGCTCGGGAGAGATCACCACAGATACGCAGTATTTT.

The gene calls are TRBV25-1 and TRBJ2-5; D call uncertain. Germline assignment: CDR1 MGHDK and CDR2 SYGVNS. The germline V and J ends were trimmed by 1 base and 3 bases, with 6 bases remaining between them. This CDR3 is built from 13 residues. Here the CDR3 DNA reads TGTGCCAGCAGTGAATTGTACGAAGAGACCCAGTACTTC. Its translation: CASSELYEETQYF.

This clone was counted only a few times. This chain uses TRBV4-1 with TRBJ2-3; 9 nucleotides line up with TRBD2. Germline CDR1 is MGHRA and CDR2 is YSYEKL. The CDR3 spans 16 residues. With 1 base clipped from V and 5 bases from J, the junction kept 7 bases outside the gene matches. The CDR3 sequence is CASSQGVRGGGDTQYF. CDR3 bases: TGCGCCAGCAGCCAAGGGGTTCGCGGGGGGGGAGATACGCAGTATTTT.

V is TRBV29-1 and J is TRBJ2-7; TRBD1 aligns across 10 bases. There are 14 residues in the CDR3. Germline CDR1 SQVTM, CDR2 ANQGSEA. V shed 6 bases, J shed 5 bases, and the junction held 10 bases outside the gene matches. The CDR3 here is CSVTDRGRTDEQYF. CDR3 nucleotides: TGCAGCGTGACAGACAGGGGGCGCACGGACGAGCAGTACTTC.

This clone was observed a single time. V gene TRBV19 combines with J gene TRBJ2-3; perhaps D is TRBD1 or TRBD2 (5 bases each). CDR1 LNHDA and CDR2 SQIVND come from the germline V gene (reference sequence). The ends were cut back, 2 bases at V and 10 bases at J, with 10 bases in the middle. The CDR3 runs to 12 residues. CDR3 in amino acids: CASSITPGPQYF. For the CDR3, the DNA is TGTGCCAGTAGTATAACTCCGGGACCGCAGTATTTT.

The chain joins TRBV4-1 to TRBJ1-2, with 11 bases that match TRBD1. The CDR3 has 16 amino acids. V was pared by 0 bases and J by 7 bases, with 7 bases of the junction left unmatched. Germline CDR1 is MGHRA and CDR2 is YSYEKL. CDR3 sequence reads: CASSQEVDRGHGGYTF. The CDR3 nucleotides read TGCGCCAGCAGCCAAGAAGTGGACAGGGGGCACGGTGGCTACACCTTC.

The chain employs TRBV4-3 and TRBJ2-2, with 7 nucleotides matching TRBD2. Germline values: CDR1 LGHNA, CDR2 YSLEER. The junction had 4 bases not matched to a gene; V was cut back by 0 bases and J by 3 bases. The CDR3 length is 16 residues. CDR3: CASSQDAAGYTGELFF. CDR3 sequence (DNA): TGCGCCAGCAGCCAAGATGCAGCGGGGTACACCGGGGAGCTGTTTTTT.